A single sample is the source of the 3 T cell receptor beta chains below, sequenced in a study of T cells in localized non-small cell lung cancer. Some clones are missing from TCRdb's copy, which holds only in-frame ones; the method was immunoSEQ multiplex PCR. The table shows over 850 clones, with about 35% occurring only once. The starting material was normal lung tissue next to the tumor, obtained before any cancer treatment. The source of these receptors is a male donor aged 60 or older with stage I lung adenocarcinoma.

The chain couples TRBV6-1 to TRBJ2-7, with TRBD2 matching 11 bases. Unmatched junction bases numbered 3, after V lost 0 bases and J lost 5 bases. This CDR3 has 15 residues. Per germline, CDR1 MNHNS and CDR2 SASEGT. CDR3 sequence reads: CASSEASLAGDEQYF. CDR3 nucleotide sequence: TGTGCCAGCAGTGAAGCGTCACTAGCGGGGGACGAGCAGTACTTC.

CDR3 bases: TGTGCCACCCAGGGAACCAAACCCGGGGAGCTGTTTTTT. Protein: CATQGTKPGELFF. The chain joins TRBV19 to TRBJ2-2; TRBD1 is a possible D gene (5 bases). Germline assignment: CDR1 LNHDA and CDR2 SQIVND (reference sequence). The CDR3 contains 13 residues. Trimming took 10 bases from V and 6 from J, leaving 15 bases between them.

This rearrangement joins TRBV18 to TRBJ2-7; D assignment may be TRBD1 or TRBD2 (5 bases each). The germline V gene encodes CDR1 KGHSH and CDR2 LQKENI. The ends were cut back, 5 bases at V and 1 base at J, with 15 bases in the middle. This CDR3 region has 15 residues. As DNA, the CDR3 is TGTGCCAGCTCAGATGGGACGGTAACTTCCTACGAGCAGTACTTC. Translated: CASSDGTVTSYEQYF.